The TCR beta chain described here comes from a study of T cell clonality in common variable immunodeficiency. Assay: immunoSEQ multiplex PCR; the TCRdb copy retains only in-frame clones and omits some. The sample was found to contain around 42,000 clones, and every one recurs. Of CVID subjects, about 15 were female and roughly 30 male, mean age 40. Patients and controls were mostly of Caucasian heritage. Points from the study as a whole: In common variable immunodeficiency, TCR beta chains reportedly carried fewer deletions and N-nucleotide insertions. Compared with healthy controls, CVID subjects showed increased TCRbeta clonality, mostly in about a third.

The sample holds many counts of this clone. As yet, its antigen is unknown. The CDR3 goes on 3 residues after the read ends, and that part is filled in from the germline J gene. Germline CDR1 SGHAT, CDR2 FQNNGV. This CDR3 comprises 14 residues. V was pared by 1 base and J by 8 bases, with 4 bases of the junction left unmatched. The sequence derives from a human donor with common variable immunodeficiency. The genes are TRBV11-2 and TRBJ2-1; 8 positions agree with TRBD1. The specimen sequenced was peripheral blood mononuclear cells. The CDR3 loop is CASSLGQGAYEQFF. The sequenced part of the CDR3 DNA is TGTGCCAGCAGCTTAGGGCAGGGGGCTTATGAG. The full variable domain, with the rest looked up from reference TRBV11-2 and TRBJ2-1, is EAGVAQSPRYKIIEKRQSVAFWCNPISGHATLYWYQQILGQGPKLLIQFQNNGVVDDSQLPKDRFSAERLKGVDSTLKIQPAKLEDSAVYLCASSLGQGAYEQFFGPGTRLTVL.